The subject of this entry is one T cell receptor (beta chain). Its antigen is not known. Sequencing was performed with immunoSEQ multiplex PCR; in TCRdb, only in-frame clones are kept and a portion is missing. The sample yields about 47,000 clones, roughly 87% seen once. This CDR3 is 13 amino acids long. The J segment lost 9 bases and the V segment lost 5 bases, leaving 5 bases of the junction unmatched. Germline-derived CDR1 and CDR2 are SGHRS and YFSETQ. The sample comes from a study of OX40 agonist ivuxolimab in advanced cancers. Across the study: Dose-escalation patients' cancers were hepatocellular carcinoma, melanoma, renal cell or head and neck cancer.

Study-level results: Among the least clonally expanded were partial responders at 0.1-3.0 mg/kg.

V gene TRBV5-1 combines with J gene TRBJ2-1, with TRBD2 identical over 10 bases. The receptor was derived from an adult with an advanced solid tumor such as melanoma, head and neck, liver or kidney cancer. The sample was CD4+ or CD8+ T cells sorted from blood, taken in a trial of the OX40 agonist ivuxolimab. The CDR3 is CASSQASGSEQFF. The CDR3 bases are TGCGCCAGCAGTCAGGCTAGCGGGAGTGAGCAGTTCTTC.